The clone carrying this TCR beta chain has a handful of counts. Its matching antigen is unknown. Sequencing used immunoSEQ multiplex PCR; TCRdb keeps in-frame clones, though not all of them. The table has about 7,900 clones, around three quarters seen once. This sample is part of a study of chemoradiotherapy in HPV16-positive cancers. Study-wide results and caveats: Candidate HPV-specific clones and E7-related TCR motifs grew in tumor during treatment.

The V end lost 2 bases, the J end lost 7 bases, and 20 bases lay between the germline ends. The CDR3 runs 16 residues. Germline V gene sequence: CDR1 SGHRS, CDR2 YFSETQ. Repeated repertoire sampling spanned the course of chemoradiotherapy. V gene TRBV5-1 combines with J gene TRBJ2-3; D is undetermined. This clonotype originated in a human donor with HPV-associated anogenital cancer. The material was obtained from a patient who underwent chemoradiotherapy. Here the CDR3 DNA reads TGCGCCAGCAGCTTCACGGGCGGAAGACTGGTAAATACGCAGTATTTT. Translating gives CASSFTGGRLVNTQYF.